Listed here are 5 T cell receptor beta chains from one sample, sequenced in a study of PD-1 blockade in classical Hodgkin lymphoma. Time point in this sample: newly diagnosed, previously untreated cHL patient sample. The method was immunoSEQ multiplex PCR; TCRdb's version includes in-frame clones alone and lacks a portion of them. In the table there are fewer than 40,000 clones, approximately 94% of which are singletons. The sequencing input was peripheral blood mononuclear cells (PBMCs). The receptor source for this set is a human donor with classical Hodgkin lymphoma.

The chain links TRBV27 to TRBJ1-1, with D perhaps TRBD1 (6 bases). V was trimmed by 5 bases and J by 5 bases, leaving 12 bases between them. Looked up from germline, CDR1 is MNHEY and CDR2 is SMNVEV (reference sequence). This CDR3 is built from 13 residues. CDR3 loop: CASSPYQGTEAFF. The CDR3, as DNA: TGTGCCAGCAGTCCGTATCAGGGGACTGAAGCTTTCTTT.

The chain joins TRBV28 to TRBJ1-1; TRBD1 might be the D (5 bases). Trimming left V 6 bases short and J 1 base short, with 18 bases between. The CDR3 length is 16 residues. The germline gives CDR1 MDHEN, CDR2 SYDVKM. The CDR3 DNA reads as TGTGCCAGCAGCTACCCCCCAGGGCAGGAGAACACTGAAGCTTTCTTT. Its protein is CASSYPPGQENTEAFF.

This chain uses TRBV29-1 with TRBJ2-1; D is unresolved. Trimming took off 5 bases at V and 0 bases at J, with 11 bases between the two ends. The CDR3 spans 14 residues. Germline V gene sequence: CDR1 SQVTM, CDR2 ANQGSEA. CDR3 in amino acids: CSVYPSGSYNEQFF. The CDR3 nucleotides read TGCAGCGTTTACCCTTCCGGCTCCTACAATGAGCAGTTCTTC.

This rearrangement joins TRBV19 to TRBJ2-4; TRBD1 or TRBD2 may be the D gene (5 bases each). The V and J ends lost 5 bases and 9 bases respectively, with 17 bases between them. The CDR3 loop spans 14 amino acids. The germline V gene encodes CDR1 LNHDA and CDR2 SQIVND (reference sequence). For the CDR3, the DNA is TGTGCCAGTAGTTGGGACCGACGATTGGGCATTCAGTACTTC. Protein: CASSWDRRLGIQYF.

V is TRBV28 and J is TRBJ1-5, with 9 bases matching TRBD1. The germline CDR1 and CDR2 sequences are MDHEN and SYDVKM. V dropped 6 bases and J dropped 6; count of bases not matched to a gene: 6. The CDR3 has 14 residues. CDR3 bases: TGTGCCAGCAGGTACAGGGGGCCAGGTCAGCCCCAGCATTTT. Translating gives CASRYRGPGQPQHF. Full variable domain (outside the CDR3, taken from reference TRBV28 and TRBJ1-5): DVKVTQSSRYLVKRTGEKVFLECVQDMDHENMFWYRQDPGLGLRLIYFSYDVKMKEKGDIPEGYSVSREKKERFSLILESASTNQTSMYLCASRYRGPGQPQHFGDGTRLSIL.